Listed here is a single T cell receptor beta chain. No antigen is known for it. No quality values exist for individual bases; no much larger clone is one base distant. The sample originates from a study of PD-L1 blockade in urothelial cancer (TCRdb year 2017). With respect to the entire study: Every patient began therapy around 2014 and was given atezolizumab 1,200 mg intravenously every 3 weeks. About nine tenths of the roughly 29 patients were males with bladder-origin urothelial cancer, and about 65% of the 29 reported a prior smoking history. Patients had an ECOG performance status of 0 or 1 and had received between 0 and 3 prior chemotherapy regimens. Blood samples were analyzed 3 weeks after the start of treatment (second dose) and 6 weeks after the start of treatment. A median of about 140,000 T cells and approximately 86,000 unique TCRs was obtained from blood samples, and a median clonality of approximately 0.08 was observed. The study was an exploratory multi-omic analysis of somatic, immune and clinical correlates of response to PD-L1 blockade with atezolizumab in urothelial cancer. Pretreatment tumor samples, along with matched peripheral blood collected serially before and after atezolizumab treatment, underwent TCR sequencing. Progression-free survival longer than 6 months counted as durable clinical benefit, and TCR features were additionally tested against both progression-free and overall survival. In the same patients who had TCR sequencing, pretreatment tumors also underwent whole exome sequencing and RNA sequencing. Durable clinical benefit was achieved by nine patients but not by the remaining 20. Some 30 patients had pretreatment blood TCR-seq, some 25 had at least one posttreatment blood collection, and some 25 had tumor TCR-seq.

A cohort of approximately 31 patients with locally advanced or metastatic urothelial carcinoma, treated at Memorial Sloan Kettering on a trial protocol, was included. Peripheral blood mononuclear cells were collected pretreatment and during treatment, at between 1 and 8 total time points per patient. The Qiagen DNeasy Blood extraction kit was used to purify genomic DNA from total PBMCs and tumor samples. Collected pretreatment and during treatment, PBMCs were isolated and stored as previously described. Synthetic TCR analog templates were spiked into each PCR to estimate absolute template abundance from read counts. Using the immunoSEQ assay, TCRbeta CDR3 regions were amplified from genomic DNA with bias-controlled V and J gene primers. Sequencing of rearranged TCRbeta segments was done at approximately 20X coverage. Regarding the original processing steps: Clustering was used to correct sequencing errors, and CDR3s were annotated against IMGT to assign V, D and J genes. Only productive TCRbeta rearrangements were used in downstream analyses, excluding out-of-frame or stop-codon sequences. To compute clonality, Shannon entropy was normalized by the log of the number of unique productive sequences and then subtracted from one. Clones differing between time points or between blood and tumor were identified using Fisher's exact test with Benjamini-Hochberg correction, with an adjusted p below 0.01 applied as the threshold. TCRdb holds this immuneACCESS table with in-frame rearrangements only. Some clones are missing; in checked studies, unresolved V genes explain under half, and the rest has no known cause. D and trimming come from the DNA, and the V and J calls and clone size come from that table. The sample table lists 50,000 or so clones, over 70% of them with a count of one. Clones ranked in the top ten supply approximately 6% of the sample.

Overall results and qualifications from the work: A pretreatment peripheral blood TCR clonality below the median was linked to improved progression-free and overall survival. Small sample size (n of about 29) and many exploratory analyses mean the results are intended to be hypothesis-generating. At 3 weeks after the start of treatment, tumor-associated TCR clones in peripheral blood had expanded more in patients with durable benefit (n ≈ 23, p = 0.022).

Via the germline V gene, CDR1 is SGHRS and CDR2 YFSETQ. The CDR3 goes from the cysteine to the phenylalanine over 15 residues. The kept DNA is CDR3 alone, 45 bases in frame from the first base. The trim is 3 bases for V and 7 bases for J, with a gap of 17 bases between the germline ends. This TCR came from a man aged 40-49 years with urothelial cancer. Recombination joined TRBV5-1 with TRBJ1-3; the D region possibly corresponds to TRBD1 (6 bases align). Source: PBMCs, taken around atezolizumab (anti-PD-L1) treatment. The CDR3 protein: CASSSKTGPGNTIYF. The nucleotide sequence is given as TGCGCCAGCAGCTCTAAGACAGGTCCCGGGAACACCATATATTTT.